These 14 T cell receptor beta chains were all obtained from the same sample, sequenced in a study of blood T cells in healthy people across ages. A second roughly 6 to 12 cycle PCR used barcoded and J-beta primers. TCRdb ran MiXCR on the 5' RACE reads and lists one entry per CDR3 protein. The sample lists 1.5 million or so distinct CDR3 sequences; 42% were seen once. Sample: blood. These receptors were taken from a woman under 30 in good health.

Comments on this clonotype: A much larger clonotype is one base distant, so this may be a read error. The V call is TRBV12-3 or TRBV12-4, the J call TRBJ1-1; D ambiguous. This CDR3 comprises 11 residues. Trimming removed 3 bases from V and 6 bases from J, with 5 bases in between. Here the CDR3 DNA reads TGTGCCAGCAGTTTTTGGGCTGAAGCTTTCTTT. Its translation is CASSFWAEAFF.

This chain links TRBV7-8 with TRBJ1-2, with D hard to call. V gave up 4 bases and J gave up 2 bases, with 11 bases separating them. CDR1 is SGHVS, CDR2 FQNEAQ, per germline. This CDR3 is 14 amino acids long. The CDR3 loop is CASSWRTANYGYTF. The DNA for the CDR3 is TGTGCCAGCAGCTGGAGGACTGCAAACTATGGCTACACCTTC.

The chain couples TRBV6-2 or TRBV6-3 to TRBJ2-1, with 8 positions matching TRBD1. Germline trimming cut 6 bases from V and 6 bases from J; bases unmatched to any gene: 4. The CDR3 covers 13 residues. CDR1 and CDR2 (germline): MNHEY, SVGEGT. CDR3 nucleotide sequence: TGTGCCAGCAGATCAACAGGGGGCAATGAGCAGTTCTTC. Residues: CASRSTGGNEQFF.

The table lists this clonotype with a count of one. The chain uses TRBV7-2 and TRBJ2-7; no reliable D call. The CDR3 is 15 amino acids. V lost 2 bases to trimming and J lost 4 bases, with 15 bases between them. CDR1 is SGHTA and CDR2 is FQGNSA in the germline V gene. CDR3 bases: TGTGCCAGCAGCTTAAGCACTATTCTCCAGTACGAGCAGTACTTC. It translates to CASSLSTILQYEQYF.

This clonotype was observed many times. V usage is TRBV29-1 and J usage is TRBJ2-7; TRBD2 matches at 15 bases. The trim removed 3 bases at V and 0 bases at J, leaving 6 bases unmatched. CDR3 length equals 17 residues. The germline V gene encodes CDR1 SQVTM and CDR2 ANQGSEA. The CDR3 sequence: CSVDPRTSGRASYEQYF. The DNA for the CDR3 is TGCAGCGTTGATCCCCGGACTAGCGGGAGGGCCTCCTACGAGCAGTACTTC.

This clonotype was counted only a few times. This rearrangement joins TRBV20-1 to TRBJ1-6; TRBD1 aligns across 8 bases. This CDR3 has 13 residues. V trimming: 6 bases; J trimming: 9 bases; junction bases outside the gene matches: 7. Germline CDR1 and CDR2: DFQATT and SNEGSKA (reference sequence). CDR3 sequence reads: CSAPDRVGSPLHF. The DNA of the CDR3 is TGCAGTGCCCCGGACAGGGTCGGTTCACCCCTCCACTTT.

The chain carries TRBV6-1 and TRBJ2-1; tentatively, D is TRBD1 (7 bases). Trimming pared 7 bases from V and 6 bases from J, leaving 19 bases between. Germline-derived CDR1 and CDR2 are MNHNS and SASEGT. The length of the CDR3 is 15 residues. CDR3 in DNA: TGTGCCAGCACTGGGGGGACAGAAGGCTGCAATGAGCAGTTCTTC. It codes for CASTGGTEGCNEQFF.

Details on this clonotype: Mismatch with germline at one junction end may stem from a read error. The chain combines TRBV5-6 with TRBJ2-7; 12 nucleotides agree with TRBD2. The J call is in doubt because the DNA end fits TRBJ2-4 better. Germline V gene lookup returns CDR1 SGHDT and CDR2 YYEEEE. CDR3 length: 17 amino acids. This CDR3 is CASSWLAGGPPKNIQYF. In DNA, the CDR3 is TGTGCCAGCAGCTGGCTAGCGGGGGGGCCTCCCAAGAACATTCAGTACTTC.

This clonotype came up a few times. The chain joins TRBV20-1 to TRBJ1-4; no clear D gene. CDR1 and CDR2 from the germline V gene are DFQATT and SNEGSKA (reference sequence). CDR3 length: 12 amino acids. Deletions cut 6 bases from V and 8 bases from J, with 13 bases between. The CDR3 nucleotides read TGCAGTGCCAAGGCGGGTGAGGAAAAACTGTTTTTT. Translated: CSAKAGEEKLFF.

This clonotype was recorded a few times. The CDR3 sequence is CASSQDLLGSRNQPQHF. The CDR3 DNA follows: TGCGCCAGCAGCCAAGACCTTTTGGGCAGTCGCAATCAGCCCCAGCATTTT. The gene calls are TRBV4-3 and TRBJ1-5; D is uncertain. Germline CDR1 LGHNA, CDR2 YSLEER. The CDR3 is 17 amino acids. V was cut by 0 bases and J by 2 bases, with 14 bases left in between.

The chain combines TRBV10-3 with TRBJ2-3; no clear D. The CDR3 extends over 14 amino acids. Per the germline V gene, CDR1 is ENHRY and CDR2 is SYGVKD. Trimming removed 4 bases from V and 1 base from J, with 9 bases in between. CDR3 region: CAISGAQGTDTQYF. As DNA, the CDR3 is TGTGCCATCAGTGGAGCCCAGGGCACAGATACGCAGTATTTT.

This clonotype was seen a handful of times. The chain joins TRBV27 to TRBJ1-6; possibly TRBD1 for D (5 bases). V lost 7 bases to trimming and J lost 6 bases, with 13 bases between them. Looked up from germline, CDR1 is MNHEY and CDR2 is SMNVEV (reference sequence). The CDR3 extends over 14 amino acids. The CDR3 region is CASTLGGGNSPLHF. The CDR3 region has the DNA TGTGCCAGCACCCTCGGGGGTGGTAATTCACCCCTCCACTTT.

The chain uses TRBV28 and TRBJ2-5, with D possibly TRBD2 on 6 matching bases. The CDR3 sequence is 14 residues long. Germline V CDR1 and CDR2: MDHEN, SYDVKM. V was shortened by 6 bases and J by 5 bases, with 16 bases between the two germline ends. CDR3 sequence: CASRQGGVRETQYF. In nucleotides, the CDR3 is TGTGCCAGCAGGCAAGGAGGGGTTCGGGAGACCCAGTACTTC.

This chain joins TRBV20-1 and TRBJ2-5; 10 nucleotides match TRBD1. After removal of 6 bases from V and 11 bases from J, the junction contained 9 bases not matched to a gene. CDR1 is DFQATT, CDR2 SNEGSKA, per germline (reference sequence). The CDR3 spans 12 residues. The CDR3 sequence is CSAGDRGWEQYF. The CDR3 DNA follows: TGCAGTGCCGGGGACAGGGGATGGGAGCAGTACTTC.